The rows below give T cell receptor beta chains drawn from one sample of a study of tumor and adjacent non-tumor tissue in lung cancer. TCRdb ran MiXCR on the multiplex PCR reads and lists one entry per CDR3 protein. The sample lists over 110,000 distinct CDR3 sequences, approximately 66% occurring once. The material sequenced was lung tumor tissue. The source of these receptors is a man aged 60 to 69 with small cell lung cancer. CDR3s include the opening cysteine and the closing phenylalanine or tryptophan. Each record gives: V gene, clone size, D gene, J gene, CDR3 protein, CDR3 DNA. D genes are given only for firm matches. Clone size, where shown, is once, few, many, or a class for clones that have expanded.

TRBV28	.	.	TRBJ2-7	CASSKGLTGAGYEHYF	TGTGCCAGCAGTAAAGGACTAACGGGAGCCGGCTACGAGCACTACTTC
TRBV29-1	.	.	TRBJ1-5	CSVILVGVTSNQPQHF	TGCAGCGTTATATTGGTCGGGGTCACCTCCAATCAGCCCCAGCATTTT
TRBV12-3/TRBV12-4	.	.	TRBJ1-1	CASSLIHMPANTEAFF	TGTGCCAGCAGTTTAATCCACATGCCGGCAAACACTGAAGCTTTCTTT
TRBV24-1	.	.	TRBJ2-2	CATSERGRTGELFF	TGTGCCACCAGTGAACGGGGGAGAACCGGGGAGCTGTTTTTT
TRBV5-4	few	TRBD2	TRBJ2-5	CASTAGGRAKETQYF	TGTGCCAGCACCGCGGGCGGGAGGGCTAAAGAGACCCAGTACTTC
TRBV5-6	.	.	TRBJ2-3	CASSFRGTTDTQYF	TGTGCTAGCAGCTTTCGGGGGACCACAGATACGCAGTATTTT
TRBV6-5	.	.	TRBJ1-2	CASSTRAGSRTNYGYTF	TGTGCCAGCAGTACTCGGGCAGGGTCGCGGACTAACTATGGCTACACCTTC
TRBV20-1	few	.	TRBJ2-3	CSARDLLGAPGTDTQYF	TGCAGTGCTAGAGATCTCCTGGGGGCGCCCGGCACAGATACGCAGTATTTT
TRBV11-2	.	.	TRBJ1-1	CATNLKGRGAFF	TGTGCCACCAACTTAAAAGGTCGGGGAGCTTTCTTT
TRBV20-1	once	.	TRBJ1-6	CSARDWTINLPLHF	TGCAGTGCTAGAGACTGGACGATTAATTTACCCCTCCACTTT
TRBV4-1	.	.	TRBJ1-1	CACSHNLQNTEAFF	TGCGCCTGCAGCCATAACCTGCAGAACACTGAAGCCTTCTTT
TRBV11-1	many	.	TRBJ2-5	CASSAGGRSGNQETQYF	TGTGCCAGCAGCGCCGGGGGACGGTCGGGGAACCAAGAGACCCAGTACTTC
TRBV28	.	TRBD1	TRBJ2-2	CASRWTGAVGWELFF	TGTGCCAGCAGGTGGACAGGGGCCGTGGGCTGGGAGCTGTTTTTT
TRBV6-2/TRBV6-3	few	TRBD2	TRBJ2-4	CASSEREYIQYF	TGTGCCAGCAGTGAGCGGGAGTACATTCAGTACTTC
TRBV11-3	.	.	TRBJ2-2	CACSLSPTGEPFF	TGTGCCTGCAGCTTATCCCCCACCGGGGAACCGTTTTTT
TRBV18	.	TRBD1	TRBJ1-2	CASSLTGGTGYTF	TGTGCCAGCTCACTTACAGGGGGCACTGGCTACACCTTC
TRBV6-1	many	.	TRBJ2-7	CASSTGFRGARGNEQYF	TGTGCCAGCAGTACCGGGTTCAGGGGGGCACGCGGGAACGAGCAGTACTTC
TRBV11-2	once	.	TRBJ1-6	CSSSLDGGSPLHF	TGTTCCAGCAGCTTAGACGGGGGTTCACCCCTCCACTTT
TRBV20-1	.	TRBD1	TRBJ2-1	CSARGGQGYNEQFF	TGCAGTGCTAGAGGAGGACAGGGGTACAATGAGCAGTTCTTC
TRBV11-2	.	.	TRBJ2-3	CASSPITGTQYF	TGTGCCAGTAGCCCGATCACAGGTACGCAGTATTTT
TRBV20-1	.	.	TRBJ1-1	CSAPDNGKGEAFF	TGCAGTGCTCCGGACAACGGGAAGGGTGAAGCTTTCTTT
TRBV5-5	.	.	TRBJ2-1	CASSPGPTPGNEQFF	TGTGCCAGCAGCCCGGGACCGACCCCGGGAAATGAGCAGTTCTTC
TRBV5-6	.	.	TRBJ1-2	CASSFASLMGYTF	TGTGCCAGCAGCTTCGCGAGCCTAATGGGCTACACCTTC
TRBV15	few	TRBD2	TRBJ2-5	CATSPSGRWETQYF	TGTGCCACCAGCCCTAGCGGGAGATGGGAGACCCAGTACTTC
TRBV20-1	.	TRBD2	TRBJ2-3	CSAGRTSGRRDTQYF	TGCAGTGCAGGAAGGACTAGCGGGAGAAGAGATACGCAGTATTTT
TRBV11-1	.	.	TRBJ2-3	CASSSARVRNIDTQYF	TGTGCCAGCAGCTCAGCGCGGGTCAGGAACATAGATACGCAGTATTTC
TRBV5-1	.	.	TRBJ2-5	CASSLALGGSKTQYF	TGCGCCAGCAGCTTGGCCTTGGGCGGTTCTAAGACCCAGTACTTC
TRBV11-2	once	TRBD1	TRBJ1-3	CDSSLGQSSGSTIYF	TGTGACAGCAGTTTGGGACAGAGCTCTGGAAGCACCATATACTTT
TRBV6-6	.	.	TRBJ2-5	CASSYRGQETQYF	TGTGCCAGCAGTTATAGAGGCCAAGAGACCCAGTACTTC
TRBV11-2	.	.	TRBJ2-3	CASSLMSAGGSADTQYF	TGTGCCAGCAGCTTGATGTCAGCTGGAGGTTCCGCAGATACGCAGTATTTT
TRBV20-1	.	.	TRBJ2-5	CRARGIKAQYF	TGCAGAGCTAGAGGTATAAAAGCCCAGTACTTC
TRBV28	.	TRBD1	TRBJ1-1	CASSFRGQLYDAFF	TGTGCAAGCAGTTTCAGGGGGCAACTTTATGATGCTTTCTTT
TRBV20-1	.	.	TRBJ1-2	CSARGLTAALYGYTF	TGCAGTGCTAGAGGTCTCACAGCGGCCTTATATGGCTACACCTTC
TRBV29-1	.	.	TRBJ2-3	CSVSPGDPNTDTLYF	TGCAGCGTCAGCCCGGGAGACCCTAACACAGATACGCTGTATTTT
TRBV29-1	.	.	TRBJ2-1	CSVDRGVRDEQFF	TGCAGCGTTGATCGGGGAGTCCGCGATGAGCAGTTCTTC
TRBV6-1	many	.	TRBJ2-1	CASSEQRGDEQFF	TGTGCCAGCAGTGAACAGCGCGGCGATGAGCAGTTCTTC
TRBV7-9	.	.	TRBJ1-5	CASSPSEAGQPRHF	TGTGCCAGCAGCCCGTCAGAGGCAGGGCAGCCCCGGCATTTT
TRBV7-8	.	.	TRBJ1-4	CTSKRTELTAKLFF	TGTACCAGCAAAAGGACCGAATTAACGGCAAAACTGTTTTTT
TRBV6-1	.	.	TRBJ2-6	CASSDVPGQVRSSGANVLTF	TGTGCCAGCAGTGACGTCCCGGGACAAGTTAGAAGTTCTGGGGCCAACGTCCTGACTTTC
TRBV7-9	few	TRBD1	TRBJ1-1	CASSRRDRVTEAFF	TGTGCCAGCAGCCGCCGGGACAGGGTAACTGAAGCTTTCTTT
TRBV5-5	.	TRBD2	TRBJ2-3	CTNSSWTSGILTDTQYF	TGTACCAACAGCTCCTGGACTAGCGGGATTTTGACAGATACGCAGTATTTT
TRBV4-2	.	TRBD2	TRBJ2-3	CASRHGRTSGRDTQYF	TGTGCCAGCAGGCACGGGCGGACTAGCGGGAGGGATACGCAGTATTTT